This T cell receptor beta chain originates from a study of cytomegalovirus exposure and HLA in healthy donors. This clone was observed a single time. In the PCR, 60 Vbeta and 13 Jbeta primers were used. TCRdb's copy holds only in-frame clones and misses some; the assay was immunoSEQ multiplex PCR. The top ten clones hold 0.71% of a sample with about 220,000 clones, roughly 84% of them seen once. This clonotype was obtained from a boy between 2 and 10 years old in good health and CMV-seronegative. What was sequenced was PBMCs.

For the CDR3, the DNA is TGTGCCAGCAGCGTACCTAGATCCGGGAGAATCGGCTACGAGCAGTACTTC. This gives the protein CASSVPRSGRIGYEQYF. The chain has TRBV2 and TRBJ2-5; tentatively, D is TRBD2 (6 bases). The J call may be in error: the DNA end matches TRBJ2-7 better. The CDR3 contains 17 residues. The germline gives CDR1 SNHLY, CDR2 FYNNEI.